In this sample, the clone carrying this T cell receptor (beta chain) turned up many times. From the reads, TCRdb called clonotypes with MiXCR, one entry per CDR3 protein. In the table there are 400,000 to 550,000 distinct CDR3 sequences, approximately 10% of which are singletons. The sample comes from a study of T cell repertoires in cytomegalovirus infection. J gave up 5 bases and V 2 bases, and 4 bases lay outside the gene matches. Germline V gene sequence: CDR1 SGHDT, CDR2 YYEEEE. This CDR3 is 15 amino acids long. The origin of this receptor is a human donor in good health (CMV status not recorded). Some clones in this sample may be carry-over from other donors' samples. The sample was PBMCs. The chain combines TRBV5-6 with TRBJ2-5, with 12 bases aligning to TRBD1. In DNA form, the CDR3 reads TGTGCCAGCAGCTTCGGGACAGGGGGCCGGGAGACCCAGTACTTC. Its protein product is CASSFGTGGRETQYF.